These T cell receptor beta chains were read from a single sample in a study of beta chain features in type 1 diabetes. Sequenced by immunoSEQ multiplex PCR; TCRdb stores in-frame clones only, minus some. The top ten hold approximately 0.041% of the sample, which has roughly 380,000 clones, less than 20% seen once. Specimen: naive CD4+ T cells from blood. The receptors were sampled from a woman younger than 35 in good health. CDR3s include the opening cysteine and the closing phenylalanine or tryptophan. A D gene is named only where the DNA matches it firmly. Expanded clones get a size class; other rows say once, few or many, or leave the size out.

V: TRBV29-1
D: TRBD2
size: few
J: TRBJ2-7
DNA: TGCAGCGTCATGACTAGCGGGAGCTCCTACGAGCAGTACTTC
CDR3: CSVMTSGSSYEQYF

V: TRBV7-9
D: TRBD1
size: few
J: TRBJ1-1
DNA: TGTGCCAGCAGCTCCTACAGGGGGCGAGCGTCTCGTGCTTTCTTT
CDR3: CASSSYRGRASRAFF

V: TRBV7-2
D: NA
size: NA
J: TRBJ2-5
DNA: TGTGCCAGCAGCTCCAGGGAGACCCAGTACTTC
CDR3: CASSSRETQYF

V: TRBV29-1
D: TRBD2
size: NA
J: TRBJ2-3
DNA: TGCAGCGTTGAACCGGGACTAGCAGCAGATACGCAGTATTTT
CDR3: CSVEPGLAADTQYF

V: TRBV5-1
D: NA
size: few
J: TRBJ2-1
DNA: TGCGCCAGCAGCACGGGTCCATACAATGAGCAGTTCTTC
CDR3: CASSTGPYNEQFF

V: TRBV7-9
D: NA
size: few
J: TRBJ1-4
DNA: TGTGCCAGCAGCTTACAGCGAGCCACAACTAATGAAAAACTGTTTTTT
CDR3: CASSLQRATTNEKLFF

V: TRBV4-3
D: NA
size: NA
J: TRBJ1-1
DNA: TGCGCCAGCAGCTTCTGGGGGGGGGCCACTGAAGCTTTCTTT
CDR3: CASSFWGGATEAFF

V: TRBV29-1
D: TRBD2
size: NA
J: TRBJ2-7
DNA: TGCAGCGTCGAGATAGCGGGAGACGAGCAGTACTTC
CDR3: CSVEIAGDEQYF

V: TRBV30
D: TRBD1
size: few
J: TRBJ1-2
DNA: TGTGCCTGGGAGTCAGGGACAGTGCATGGCTACACCTTC
CDR3: CAWESGTVHGYTF

V: TRBV27
D: NA
size: few
J: TRBJ2-1
DNA: TGTGCCAGCAGTTTCGGCAGGGACTACAATGAGCAGTTCTTC
CDR3: CASSFGRDYNEQFF

V: TRBV7-9
D: NA
size: few
J: TRBJ2-7
DNA: TGTGCCAGCAGCTCCGCCGGGTCCCTAGGTTACGAGCAGTACTTC
CDR3: CASSSAGSLGYEQYF

V: TRBV10-3
D: NA
size: NA
J: TRBJ2-7
DNA: TGTGCCATCAGTGAGGGGGCCTCGGAGCAGTACTTC
CDR3: CAISEGASEQYF

V: TRBV12-5
D: NA
size: NA
J: TRBJ2-2
DNA: TGTGCTAGTGCCCCCGTGACTAGTTCGACCGGGGAGCTGTTTTTT
CDR3: CASAPVTSSTGELFF

V: TRBV11-2
D: TRBD1
size: NA
J: TRBJ2-3
DNA: TGTGCCAGCAGCTTAGGTCTCGACAGGGTTATAGATACGCAGTATTTT
CDR3: CASSLGLDRVIDTQYF

V: TRBV5-1
D: NA
size: few
J: TRBJ2-4
DNA: TGCGCCAGCAGCTCCGAGGGGGTAAACATTCAGTACTTC
CDR3: CASSSEGVNIQYF

V: TRBV5-6
D: NA
size: NA
J: TRBJ2-7
DNA: TGTGCCAGCAGCCCAAAATTCCGAGGAAGAGGACTCTACGAGCAGTACTTC
CDR3: CASSPKFRGRGLYEQYF

V: TRBV2
D: NA
size: few
J: TRBJ1-2
DNA: TGTGCCAGCCAGCAGGGTACGGATGACTACACCTTC
CDR3: CASQQGTDDYTF

V: TRBV29-1
D: TRBD1
size: NA
J: TRBJ1-2
DNA: TGCAGCGTTGAAGGACAGGGCTATGGCTACACCTTC
CDR3: CSVEGQGYGYTF

V: TRBV30
D: NA
size: few
J: TRBJ1-2
DNA: TGTGCCTGGAGTGGCCCGGGCCGGGGCTATGGCTACACCTTC
CDR3: CAWSGPGRGYGYTF

V: TRBV30
D: NA
size: NA
J: TRBJ1-2
DNA: TGTGCCTGGAGTCGGGGGTACGAAGACTATGGCTACACCTTC
CDR3: CAWSRGYEDYGYTF

V: TRBV7-2
D: NA
size: NA
J: TRBJ2-7
DNA: TGTGCCAGCAGCTTAGATCGGGGAAGTCGCGAGCAGTACTTC
CDR3: CASSLDRGSREQYF

V: TRBV29-1
D: TRBD1
size: NA
J: TRBJ1-1
DNA: TGCAGCGTTTTTCGGACAGGGCCGAGGACTGAAGCTTTCTTT
CDR3: CSVFRTGPRTEAFF

V: TRBV5-1
D: NA
size: NA
J: TRBJ1-5
DNA: TGCGCCAGCAGCTTGGCCCGGGCGGACACGAGCAATCAGCCCCAGCATTTT
CDR3: CASSLARADTSNQPQHF

V: TRBV19
D: NA
size: NA
J: TRBJ2-5
DNA: TGTGCCAGTAGTCTCAGGGGAGTGAGAGAGACCCAGTACTTC
CDR3: CASSLRGVRETQYF

V: TRBV5-6
D: NA
size: NA
J: TRBJ2-7
DNA: TGTGCCAGCACTAGAAGTCTCACCTACGAGCAGTACTTC
CDR3: CASTRSLTYEQYF

V: TRBV5-4
D: TRBD1
size: NA
J: TRBJ2-2
DNA: TGTGCCAGCAGCCTGGACAGGCTCACCGGGGAGCTGTTTTTT
CDR3: CASSLDRLTGELFF

V: TRBV29-1
D: NA
size: few
J: TRBJ1-1
DNA: TGCAGCGTCGCAATACTAGACACGAAGAACACTGAAGCTTTCTTT
CDR3: CSVAILDTKNTEAFF

V: TRBV15
D: NA
size: few
J: TRBJ2-1
DNA: TGTGCCACCAGCAGAGGAGAGATTGAGCAGTTCTTC
CDR3: CATSRGEIEQFF

V: TRBV6-5
D: NA
size: NA
J: TRBJ2-4
DNA: TGTGCCAGCAGTTACTCGGCTTCTAGGGCCAAAAACATTCAGTACTTC
CDR3: CASSYSASRAKNIQYF

V: TRBV10-3
D: NA
size: few
J: TRBJ2-7
DNA: TGTGCCAGCGCTGGAGACCGAGGTAACTACGAGCAGTACTTC
CDR3: CASAGDRGNYEQYF

V: TRBV7-9
D: NA
size: NA
J: TRBJ2-3
DNA: TGTGCCAGCAGCTTTGGGGGGTTTAATTCCCCCCACACAGATACGCAGTATTTT
CDR3: CASSFGGFNSPHTDTQYF

V: TRBV5-4
D: TRBD1
size: NA
J: TRBJ2-1
DNA: TGTGCCAGCAGCTCAGGGGGTGAAGGGGCCAAGCCTTCCTACAATGAGCAGTTCTTC
CDR3: CASSSGGEGAKPSYNEQFF

V: TRBV7-3
D: TRBD1
size: few
J: TRBJ2-4
DNA: TGTGCCAGCAGCCCAGGACAGGGTGAGGACATTCAGTACTTC
CDR3: CASSPGQGEDIQYF

V: TRBV30
D: TRBD2
size: few
J: TRBJ2-5
DNA: TGTGCCTGGAGTCCGTGGACTAGCGAGACCCAGTACTTC
CDR3: CAWSPWTSETQYF

V: TRBV7-8
D: NA
size: once
J: TRBJ2-1
DNA: TGTGCCAGCAGCCCCCCCCGAAGGGAAACGGGGGAGCAGTTCTTC
CDR3: CASSPPRRETGEQFF

V: TRBV7-9
D: TRBD1
size: few
J: TRBJ2-7
DNA: TGTGCCAGCAGCTTGGTGGGGACAGCCCTCGAGCAGTACTTC
CDR3: CASSLVGTALEQYF

V: TRBV29-1
D: TRBD1
size: few
J: TRBJ2-5
DNA: TGCAGCGTGCCGGGACAGGGGAAGTGGACCCAGTACTTC
CDR3: CSVPGQGKWTQYF

V: TRBV5-1
D: NA
size: NA
J: TRBJ2-7
DNA: TGCGCCAGCAGCTTGTTCGGCTACGAGCAGTACTTC
CDR3: CASSLFGYEQYF

V: TRBV7-9
D: NA
size: NA
J: TRBJ1-1
DNA: TGTGCCAGCAGCTTAAGCGGGACGGTGAACACTGAAGCTTTCTTT
CDR3: CASSLSGTVNTEAFF

V: TRBV30
D: TRBD2
size: few
J: TRBJ2-1
DNA: TGTGCCTGGGCTAGCGGGGGGTACAATGAGCAGTTCTTC
CDR3: CAWASGGYNEQFF

V: TRBV29-1
D: TRBD2
size: few
J: TRBJ2-7
DNA: TGCAGCGTTGAGGGAGGGGCCGACCCCTACGAGCAGTACTTC
CDR3: CSVEGGADPYEQYF

V: TRBV18
D: NA
size: few
J: TRBJ1-1
DNA: TGTGCCAGCTCACCGACTAGTACGAACACTGAAGCTTTCTTT
CDR3: CASSPTSTNTEAFF

V: TRBV29-1
D: TRBD1
size: few
J: TRBJ1-3
DNA: TGCAGCGCTACAGGGGCGAGAGACACCATATATTTT
CDR3: CSATGARDTIYF

V: TRBV7-2
D: NA
size: few
J: TRBJ2-3
DNA: TGTGCCAGCAGCCCCTTCAGCACAGATACGCAGTATTTT
CDR3: CASSPFSTDTQYF

V: TRBV4-1
D: NA
size: few
J: TRBJ2-2
DNA: TGCGCCAGCAGCCAAGACCGGAGGGGGCTGGTCGGGGAGCTGTTTTTT
CDR3: CASSQDRRGLVGELFF

V: TRBV6-5
D: TRBD1
size: few
J: TRBJ2-1
DNA: TGTGCCAGCAGTTACCAGGACAGGGAAATCGGTGAGCAGTTCTTC
CDR3: CASSYQDREIGEQFF

V: TRBV19
D: TRBD2
size: few
J: TRBJ2-1
DNA: TGTGCCAGCCGCCTACGGACTAGCGGGGGAAATGAGCAGTTCTTC
CDR3: CASRLRTSGGNEQFF

V: TRBV28
D: NA
size: few
J: TRBJ1-1
DNA: TGTGCCAGCACCTCTACTTACTATGAAGCTTTCTTT
CDR3: CASTSTYYEAFF

V: TRBV30
D: NA
size: few
J: TRBJ1-5
DNA: TGTGCCTGGAGTGTAAATTCCCAGCAGCCCCAGCATTTT
CDR3: CAWSVNSQQPQHF

V: TRBV5-4
D: NA
size: NA
J: TRBJ1-5
DNA: TGTGCCAGCAGCTTGGCAGGGGACAATCAGCCCCAGCATTTT
CDR3: CASSLAGDNQPQHF

V: TRBV6-5
D: NA
size: few
J: TRBJ1-4
DNA: TGTGCCAGCAGTTACAGGGGAGGTTACGAAAAACTGTTTTTT
CDR3: CASSYRGGYEKLFF